What follows is one TCR beta chain and its context. Assay: immunoSEQ multiplex PCR; the TCRdb copy retains only in-frame clones and omits some. Of some 40,000 clones in the sample, roughly 63% were seen once. The source of the sample is a study of blood T cell repertoires in COVID-19. Study-level information: Samples representing acute and convalescent COVID-19 were sourced from the United States, Italy and Spain. The analysed material was cDNA or gDNA that came from T cells, B-cell-depleted T cells, or PBMCs.

The CDR3 has 16 residues. V lost 1 base and J 1 base, leaving 14 bases between the germline ends. Per germline, CDR1 SGHTA and CDR2 FQGNSA. The sequencing sample was made of peripheral blood. The chain carries TRBV7-2 and TRBJ2-7; D is perhaps TRBD2 (5 bases). This TCR was sampled from a man older than 75 with acute or convalescent COVID-19. The CDR3 DNA sequence: TGTGCCAGCAGCTTAGAGGCTAGCAGTGGGTCCTACGAGCAGTACTTC. It codes for CASSLEASSGSYEQYF. Full variable domain (remainder filled in from reference TRBV7-2 and TRBJ2-7): GAGVSQSPSNKVTEKGKDVELRCDPISGHTALYWYRQSLGQGLEFLIYFQGNSAPDKSGLPSDRFSAERTGGSVSTLTIQRTQQEDSAVYLCASSLEASSGSYEQYFGPGTRLTVT.